Described below is a single TCR beta chain sequence and its context. Its antigen is currently unknown. The data originate from a study of cytomegalovirus exposure and HLA in healthy donors. On the study more broadly: It was reported in a later analysis that the 120 or so validation repertoires used the same platform as the 500 to 700 first-cohort repertoires.

Points from the study as a whole: A subsequent analysis found that TCR clusters from the first cohort also tended to co-occur in the approximately 130 validation repertoires, with less than 95% of cluster scores above 0.

Germline assignment: CDR1 SGDLS and CDR2 YYNGEE. The CDR3 sequence is 15 residues long. V gave up 0 bases and J gave up 6 bases, with 15 bases separating them. Only in-frame clones appear in the TCRdb table, and some are missing; sequencing was by immunoSEQ multiplex PCR. The table lists over 250,000 clones, 80% to 90% of them singletons. Sequencing was performed on PBMCs. The sequence was collected from a woman in her late teens or twenties in good health and CMV-seronegative. This chain joins TRBV9 and TRBJ1-1, with TRBD1 as a possible D gene (5 bases). CDR3 coding DNA: TGTGCCAGCAGCGTAGGATTGGGGGGGTACGCTGAAGCTTTCTTT. It codes for CASSVGLGGYAEAFF.